A selection of T cell receptor beta chains follows, all from one sample in a study of cytomegalovirus exposure and HLA in healthy donors. Repertoires were generated with immunoSEQ multiplex PCR, while TCRdb's copy carries only in-frame clones and drops some. The sample consists of some 250,000 clones, more than 75% of them appearing once. Sequencing was carried out using PBMCs. The receptor set was obtained from a woman in her forties in good health and CMV-seropositive. Both conserved end residues are part of each CDR3. Fields, in order: V gene, clone size, D gene, J gene, CDR3 protein, CDR3 DNA. D genes are given only for firm matches. The listing skips clone size in some rows; elsewhere it reads once, few, many or a size class.

TRBV7-2	-	TRBD2	TRBJ2-3	CASSTPGGLRTDTQYF	TGTGCCAGCAGCACCCCGGGGGGTCTCCGCACAGATACGCAGTATTTT
TRBV5-1	-	TRBD1	TRBJ1-1	CASSFGTARGAFF	TGCGCCAGCAGTTTCGGGACAGCCAGAGGGGCTTTCTTT
TRBV14	-	TRBD1	TRBJ1-1	CASSPHGRGREAFF	TGTGCCAGCAGCCCCCACGGCAGGGGGAGAGAGGCTTTCTTT
TRBV9	-	-	TRBJ2-7	CASSVGWRMSSYEQYF	TGTGCCAGCAGCGTAGGTTGGCGGATGAGCTCCTACGAGCAGTACTTC
TRBV19	-	-	TRBJ1-5	CASSIRAGSNQPQHF	TGTGCCAGTAGTATCCGGGCGGGGAGCAATCAGCCCCAGCATTTT
TRBV18	-	TRBD1	TRBJ1-4	CASSTDRGREKLFF	TGTGCCAGCTCAACGGACAGGGGACGGGAAAAACTGTTTTTT
TRBV7-2	-	TRBD2	TRBJ2-7	CASRVDSGRIDEQYF	TGTGCCAGCAGGGTCGATAGCGGGAGGATCGACGAGCAGTACTTC
TRBV6-5	-	-	TRBJ1-4	CASSYSSRYIEKLFF	TGTGCCAGCAGTTACTCGAGCCGGTATATTGAAAAACTGTTTTTT
TRBV10-3	few	TRBD1	TRBJ2-7	CAAKTGQGDEQYF	TGTGCCGCAAAGACAGGACAGGGGGACGAGCAGTACTTC
TRBV29-1	-	-	TRBJ1-2	CSVWGGGYGYTF	TGCAGCGTTTGGGGGGGCGGCTATGGCTACACCTTC
TRBV2	-	-	TRBJ1-3	CASSEVGVAGNTIYF	TGTGCCAGCAGTGAAGTGGGAGTTGCTGGAAACACCATATATTTT
TRBV7-3	-	-	TRBJ2-5	CASSPSVRGETQYF	TGTGCCAGCAGCCCATCGGTGAGAGGAGAGACCCAGTACTTC
TRBV4-2	-	TRBD2	TRBJ2-7	CASKQSGGAAYEQYF	TGTGCCAGCAAACAAAGCGGGGGGGCCGCCTACGAGCAGTACTTC
TRBV9	-	-	TRBJ2-2	CASSVAYYDTGELFF	TGTGCCAGCAGCGTAGCCTACTACGACACCGGGGAGCTGTTTTTT
TRBV11-3	-	-	TRBJ2-3	CASSSRSAKGTDTQYF	TGTGCCAGCAGCTCAAGGTCGGCAAAGGGGACAGATACGCAGTATTTT
TRBV5-6	-	-	TRBJ1-4	CASKTKKRATNEKLFF	TGTGCCAGCAAAACGAAGAAAAGAGCAACTAATGAAAAACTGTTTTTT
TRBV14	-	-	TRBJ1-6	CASSPLTRGTGSPLHF	TGTGCCAGCAGCCCCTTAACGCGGGGTACGGGATCACCCCTCCACTTT
TRBV5-1	few	-	TRBJ1-1	CASSPGGTEAFF	TGCGCCAGCAGCCCCGGGGGGACTGAAGCTTTCTTT
TRBV15	-	TRBD2	TRBJ2-1	CATSRDRVASGKVLFF	TGTGCCACCAGCAGAGATAGGGTGGCTAGCGGGAAGGTCTTGTTCTTC
TRBV9	-	-	TRBJ1-2	CASSPPMRDSYTF	TGTGCCAGCAGCCCACCGATGCGGGACTCCTACACCTTC
TRBV6-4	-	TRBD1	TRBJ2-7	CASSGQGKIYEQYF	TGTGCCAGCAGTGGACAGGGTAAAATCTACGAGCAGTACTTC
TRBV7-9	-	TRBD1	TRBJ1-1	CASGQQTGVTEAFF	TGTGCCAGCGGCCAACAAACAGGGGTAACTGAAGCTTTCTTT
TRBV27	-	TRBD2	TRBJ2-7	CASGKSGATYEQYF	TGTGCCAGCGGGAAGAGCGGGGCGACCTACGAGCAGTACTTC
TRBV2	-	TRBD1	TRBJ1-1	CASSGVLRDRKTEAFF	TGTGCCAGCAGTGGGGTTCTCCGGGACAGGAAAACTGAAGCTTTCTTT
TRBV21-1	-	-	TRBJ1-5	CASSKAGQGDSNQPQHF	TGTGCCAGCAGCAAAGCAGGACAGGGGGATAGCAATCAGCCCCAGCATTTT
TRBV5-6	-	-	TRBJ1-2	CASSSDSSNYGYTF	TGTGCCAGCAGCTCGGACAGTTCGAACTATGGCTACACCTTC
TRBV2	-	-	TRBJ2-7	CASSGDGGPYEQYF	TGTGCCAGCAGTGGTGACGGGGGTCCCTACGAGCAGTACTTC
TRBV5-6	-	-	TRBJ1-1	CASTAGVLNTEAFF	TGTGCCAGCACCGCAGGGGTTTTGAACACTGAAGCTTTCTTT
TRBV2	-	TRBD2	TRBJ2-3	CASSETAGGTDTQYF	TGTGCCAGCAGTGAAACAGCGGGGGGCACAGATACGCAGTATTTT
TRBV7-8	-	-	TRBJ1-5	CASSLRSGRENNQPQHF	TGTGCCAGCAGCTTACGGTCAGGGAGGGAAAATAATCAGCCCCAGCATTTT
TRBV5-6	few	-	TRBJ1-4	CASSLDRRNEKLFF	TGTGCCAGCAGCTTGGACAGAAGAAATGAAAAACTGTTTTTT
TRBV7-8	few	TRBD2	TRBJ2-3	CASSLGLAGGRSTDTQYF	TGTGCCAGCAGCTTAGGACTAGCGGGGGGCCGGAGCACAGATACGCAGTATTTT
TRBV25-1	-	TRBD2	TRBJ2-1	CASSGAGGAYNEQFF	TGTGCCAGCAGTGGAGCGGGAGGGGCTTACAATGAGCAGTTCTTC
TRBV9	-	-	TRBJ1-1	CASSVVGREAFF	TGTGCCAGCAGCGTAGTAGGGAGAGAAGCTTTCTTT
TRBV5-6	-	TRBD1	TRBJ1-5	CASRPWDRDQPQHF	TGTGCCAGCAGACCCTGGGACAGGGATCAGCCCCAGCATTTT
TRBV28	-	TRBD1	TRBJ1-2	CASSLTRQGAAGYTF	TGTGCCAGCAGTTTAACCAGACAGGGGGCAGCTGGCTACACCTTC
TRBV11-3	-	-	TRBJ1-1	CASSLALNTEAFF	TGTGCCAGCAGCTTAGCTCTAAACACTGAAGCTTTCTTT
TRBV4-3	-	-	TRBJ1-1	CASSHGQKNTEAFF	TGCGCCAGCAGCCACGGACAGAAGAACACTGAAGCTTTCTTT